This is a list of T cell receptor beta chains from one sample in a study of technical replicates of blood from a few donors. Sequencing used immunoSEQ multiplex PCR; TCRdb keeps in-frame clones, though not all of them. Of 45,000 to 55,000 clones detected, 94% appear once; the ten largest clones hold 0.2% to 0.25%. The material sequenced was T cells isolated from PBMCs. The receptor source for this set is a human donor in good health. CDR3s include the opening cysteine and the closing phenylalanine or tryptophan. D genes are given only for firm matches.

TGTGCCAGCAGCCTCCTCTCAGGGGCAGGTTTGGGTCCGGGGCAGTTCTTC	CASSLLSGAGLGPGQFF	TRBJ2-1	TRBV5-5	-
TGTGCCATCAGTGCAGGAATGAACACTGAAGCTTTCTTT	CAISAGMNTEAFF	TRBJ1-1	TRBV10-3	-
TGTGCCAGCTCACCACGGTTAAACAGGGGGGGCCTTTCCGAGCAGTACTTC	CASSPRLNRGGLSEQYF	TRBJ2-7	TRBV18	-
TGTGCCAGCAGTTTACTCAGGGACTCGGAGCAGTTCTTC	CASSLLRDSEQFF	TRBJ2-1	TRBV28	-
TGTGCCAGCAGCGTTAGAGCCGGGGAGACCCAGTACTTC	CASSVRAGETQYF	TRBJ2-5	TRBV9	-
TGCGCCAGCAGCTCTGGAGATGAGACTACCTCCTACGAGCAGTACTTC	CASSSGDETTSYEQYF	TRBJ2-7	TRBV5-1	-
TGTGCCAGCAGCCCGCCAGGGGACGAGCAGTACTTC	CASSPPGDEQYF	TRBJ2-7	TRBV7-9	-
TGTGCCAGCAGCTTGGCCGTCGGAGGGCTGGGCTACACCTTC	CASSLAVGGLGYTF	TRBJ1-2	TRBV5-4	-
TGCGCCAGCAGTGAGGAACAGGGGGCCTACAATGAGCAGTTCTTC	CASSEEQGAYNEQFF	TRBJ2-1	TRBV10-2	TRBD1
TGTGCTAGTGGTACGGCCGGGAGGACGCAGTATTTT	CASGTAGRTQYF	TRBJ2-3	TRBV12-5	TRBD2
TGTGCCAGCAGGTTAACTAGCGGGCCTCCCTACGAGCAGTACTTC	CASRLTSGPPYEQYF	TRBJ2-7	TRBV7-9	TRBD2